Listed below are T cell receptor beta chains from one sample, sequenced in a study of identical twins. TCRdb re-analysed the 5' RACE reads in MiXCR, keeping a single row per CDR3 protein. The table lists hundreds of thousands of distinct CDR3 sequences, 20% to 25% of them singletons. These same records also appear under a second study, on yellow fever vaccine responses in identical twins.

Specimen: CD4+ T cells sorted from blood. Receptor source: a woman between 18 and 29 years old in good health. Each CDR3 is given with its conserved first and last residue. Each record gives: J gene, V gene, D gene, clone size, CDR3 DNA, CDR3 protein. A D gene is named only where the DNA matches it firmly. The listing skips clone size in some rows; elsewhere it reads once, few, many or a size class.

>TRBJ2-7|TRBV7-9|-|once
TGTGCCAGCAGCCCATGGGGCGGCAGGGAGGACGAGCAGTACTTC
CASSPWGGREDEQYF
>TRBJ2-1|TRBV5-1|TRBD1|few
TGCGCCAGCAGCTTGGGACAGGGGACGAATGAGCAGTTCTTC
CASSLGQGTNEQFF
>TRBJ2-3|TRBV7-3|TRBD2|-
TGTGCCAGCAGCTTAAGGGGACTAGTCTCAGATACGCAGTATTTT
CASSLRGLVSDTQYF
>TRBJ2-2|TRBV29-1|TRBD2|-
TGCAGCGTTGAATGGGGGGGAAACCCGAACACCGGGGAGCTGTTTTTT
CSVEWGGNPNTGELFF
>TRBJ2-1|TRBV20-1|TRBD2|few
TGCAGTGCTACGAGGACTAGCGGGAGAGTTGGACAAGCGGATGAGCAGTTCTTC
CSATRTSGRVGQADEQFF
>TRBJ2-1|TRBV7-2|TRBD2|few
TGTGCCAGCAGCCCTAGGGGTCTAGCGGGAGGCAATGAGCAGTTCTTC
CASSPRGLAGGNEQFF
>TRBJ2-4|TRBV7-9|-|-
TGTGCCAGCAGCCCCGGTACGGGAGCCAAAAACATTCAGTACTTC
CASSPGTGAKNIQYF
>TRBJ2-7|TRBV4-2|-|few
TGTGCCAGCAGCCAAGAACCAGCGCAATATCGCGAGCAGTACTTC
CASSQEPAQYREQYF
>TRBJ2-1|TRBV5-4|TRBD2|-
TGTGCCAGCACCTCGGGACTAGCGGATTACAATGAGCAGTTCTTC
CASTSGLADYNEQFF
>TRBJ2-1|TRBV7-3|TRBD2|-
TGTGCCAGCAGCTTAACAACTAGCGGGATTCCGGGCGAGCAGTTCTTC
CASSLTTSGIPGEQFF
>TRBJ2-5|TRBV28|TRBD2|few
TGTGCCAGCAGGCTCGGACTAGCGGGAATAGAGACCCAGTACTTC
CASRLGLAGIETQYF
>TRBJ2-3|TRBV5-1|-|-
TGCGCCAGCAGCCCGGGACATACTAGCACAGATACGCAGTATTTT
CASSPGHTSTDTQYF
>TRBJ1-1|TRBV20-1|-|few
TGCAGTGCTATCCCGCGGCATGAAGCTTTCTTT
CSAIPRHEAFF
>TRBJ2-2|TRBV2|-|-
TGTGCCAGCAGTGATTCAGGGTGGGCCGGGGAGCTGTTTTTT
CASSDSGWAGELFF
>TRBJ2-3|TRBV6-2/TRBV6-3|-|few
TGTGCCAGCAGCCTCAGGACGGTCCTTAGCACAGATACGCAGTATTTT
CASSLRTVLSTDTQYF
>TRBJ2-1|TRBV10-1|-|-
TGCGCCAGCGGCTTGGGCCAGGGTGAGCAGTTCTTC
CASGLGQGEQFF
>TRBJ1-4|TRBV5-6|TRBD1|-
TGTGCCAGCAGCTTGAGGACGGCAGGGGGTGAAAAACTGTTTTTT
CASSLRTAGGEKLFF
>TRBJ2-7|TRBV9|TRBD2|few
TGTGCCAGCAGCGTTTCGACTAGCGGGAGGGAAATCCTTACCTTC
CASSVSTSGREILTF
>TRBJ2-1|TRBV2|TRBD2|few
TGTGCCAGCAGCCTGACTAGCGGGGTCAATGAGCAGTTCTTC
CASSLTSGVNEQFF
>TRBJ2-2|TRBV24-1|-|-
TGTGCCACCGGCCCGGCGGGCTCCGGGGAGCTGTTTTTT
CATGPAGSGELFF
>TRBJ2-7|TRBV20-1|TRBD2|-
TGCAGTGCTCGGCTAGCGGGGGAGCAGTACTTC
CSARLAGEQYF
>TRBJ1-1|TRBV29-1|-|-
TGCAGCGCAGGACAGGCTTTCTTT
CSAGQAFF
>TRBJ2-7|TRBV20-1|-|-
TGCAGTGCCCCTACCAGCCCGGCCCCGAGGGGTGAGCAGTACTTC
CSAPTSPAPRGEQYF
>TRBJ2-5|TRBV27|-|few
TGTGCCAGCAGCTACCGACTAGATGGGACCCAGTACTTC
CASSYRLDGTQYF
>TRBJ2-2|TRBV6-4|TRBD2|few
TGTGCCAGCAGTTTGACTAGCAACACCGGGGAGCTGTTTTTT
CASSLTSNTGELFF
>TRBJ2-1|TRBV20-1|TRBD2|few
TGCAGTGCACCCGGACTAGCGGAGCAGTTCTTC
CSAPGLAEQFF
>TRBJ2-2|TRBV9|-|few
TGTGCCAGCAGCGTAACCCCAGCGGTGAACACCGGGGAGCTGTTTTTT
CASSVTPAVNTGELFF
>TRBJ1-5|TRBV15|-|few
TGTGCCACCAGTGGGGATGGGACGGCTAGCAATCAGCCCCAGCATTTT
CATSGDGTASNQPQHF
>TRBJ2-3|TRBV5-1|-|-
TGTGCTAGTGGTTTGACAGATACGCAGTATTTT
CASGLTDTQYF
>TRBJ1-1|TRBV6-5|TRBD1|few
TGTGCCAGCAGTTACCTCAAAGGGGGCGGAACTGAAGCTTTCTTT
CASSYLKGGGTEAFF
>TRBJ2-7|TRBV18|-|-
TGTGCCAGCTCACCCCCTGGCAGCCCTCGTAGCGAGCAGTACTTC
CASSPPGSPRSEQYF
>TRBJ2-7|TRBV21-1|-|-
TGTGCCAGAAAGAGGGGGTACGAGCAGTACTTC
CARKRGYEQYF
>TRBJ2-3|TRBV5-1|-|few
TGCGCCAGCAGCCCAGACCGCGGTGAAGATACGCAGTATTTT
CASSPDRGEDTQYF
>TRBJ2-7|TRBV28|TRBD2|-
TGTGCCAGCACCAACAGACTAGCGGGATTATCCTACGAGCAGTACTTC
CASTNRLAGLSYEQYF
>TRBJ2-1|TRBV20-1|TRBD2|few
TGCAGTGCTCAACTAGCGGGAGCAAATGAGCAGTTCTTC
CSAQLAGANEQFF
>TRBJ2-1|TRBV10-3|TRBD2|few
TGTGCCATCAGGACTAGCGGCAATGAGCAGTTCTTC
CAIRTSGNEQFF
>TRBJ2-3|TRBV28|TRBD2|few
TGTGCCAGCAGTCCTATAGCGGGAGGGTCAGATACGCAGTATTTT
CASSPIAGGSDTQYF
>TRBJ1-1|TRBV2|-|few
TGTGCCAGCAGGGAAGAAAGTTTGAACACTGAAGCTTTCTTT
CASREESLNTEAFF
>TRBJ2-7|TRBV7-9|-|-
TGTGCCAGCAGGGGCAGGGCTTTCGAGCAGTACTTC
CASRGRAFEQYF
>TRBJ1-1|TRBV3-1|-|few
TGTGCCAGCAGCTGGGGCCAGAAACCGAACACTGAAGCTTTCTTT
CASSWGQKPNTEAFF
>TRBJ2-1|TRBV2|-|-
TGTGCCAGCAGTGATTTCCAGACCCGCGGGTACAATGAGCAGTTCTTC
CASSDFQTRGYNEQFF
>TRBJ2-2|TRBV12-3/TRBV12-4|-|many
TGTGCCACCAAACCAACGTTGGACACCGGGGAGCTGTTTTTT
CATKPTLDTGELFF
>TRBJ2-5|TRBV20-1|TRBD2|few
TGCAGTGCCCCGACTAGCCCACAAGAGACCCAGTACTTC
CSAPTSPQETQYF
>TRBJ1-1|TRBV3-1|-|-
TGTGCCAGCAGCCAGGGAGGAGAAGCTTTCTTT
CASSQGGEAFF
>TRBJ2-1|TRBV7-2|-|-
TGTGCCAGCAGCCAAACTAGCAGCAATGAGCAGTTCTTC
CASSQTSSNEQFF
>TRBJ2-3|TRBV2|-|few
TGTGCCAGCAGTGCGGTTTGGGGCACAGATACGCAGTATTTT
CASSAVWGTDTQYF
>TRBJ2-1|TRBV7-9|-|-
TGTGCCAGCAGCCTCTTCTCGGGCCTAGAGGTATATGAGCAGTTCTTC
CASSLFSGLEVYEQFF
>TRBJ1-2|TRBV18|-|-
TGTGCCAGCCCCGAAGGGAACTATGGCTACACCTTC
CASPEGNYGYTF
>TRBJ2-2|TRBV24-1|TRBD2|few
TGTGCCACCAGAAGCGGGAGAAACACGAACACCGGGGAGCTGTTTTTT
CATRSGRNTNTGELFF
>TRBJ2-2|TRBV5-1|TRBD2|few
TGCGCCAGCAGCTTGGCTCCTAGCGGGAGGGGTGACACCGGGGAGCTGTTTTTT
CASSLAPSGRGDTGELFF
>TRBJ1-3|TRBV5-1|-|-
TGCGCCAGCAAGGCCAGCTCTGGAAACACCATATATTTT
CASKASSGNTIYF
>TRBJ1-2|TRBV20-1|TRBD1|few
TGCAGTGCTAGCGACAGGGTTAGCTACACCTTC
CSASDRVSYTF
>TRBJ1-2|TRBV29-1|-|-
TGCAGCGCCCGCCTTGGAGATGGCTACACCTTC
CSARLGDGYTF
>TRBJ2-6|TRBV11-2|TRBD1|-
TGTGCCAGCAGCTGGACCGGGACAGGGATTCCTGGGGCCAACGTCCTGACTTTC
CASSWTGTGIPGANVLTF
>TRBJ2-2|TRBV20-1|-|few
TGCAGTGCCCTAGGGGAAAACACCGGGGAGCTGTTTTTT
CSALGENTGELFF
>TRBJ2-7|TRBV7-9|TRBD1|few
TGTGCCAGCAGCCGACAGGGAGATTACGAGCAGTACTTC
CASSRQGDYEQYF
>TRBJ1-5|TRBV6-1|-|-
TGTGCCAGCAGTCAAGGGGTGGGCAATCAGCCCCAGCATTTT
CASSQGVGNQPQHF
>TRBJ2-7|TRBV5-1|-|few
TGCGCCAGCAGCCATACGACCGTGTTAGGCCCCTACGAGCAGTACTTC
CASSHTTVLGPYEQYF